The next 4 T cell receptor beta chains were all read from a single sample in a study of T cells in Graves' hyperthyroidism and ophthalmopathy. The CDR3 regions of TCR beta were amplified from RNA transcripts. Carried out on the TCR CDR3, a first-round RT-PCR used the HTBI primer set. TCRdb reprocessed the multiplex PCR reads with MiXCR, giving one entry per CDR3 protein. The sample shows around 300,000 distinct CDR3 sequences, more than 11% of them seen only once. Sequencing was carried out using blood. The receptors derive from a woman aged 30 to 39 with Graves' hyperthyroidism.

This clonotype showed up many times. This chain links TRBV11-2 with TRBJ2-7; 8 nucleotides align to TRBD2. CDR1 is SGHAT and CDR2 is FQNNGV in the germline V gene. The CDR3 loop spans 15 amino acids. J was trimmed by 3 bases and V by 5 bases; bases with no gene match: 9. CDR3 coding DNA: TGTGCCAGCAGCCCGGCGGGAGGATCCCTCTACGAGCAGTACTTC. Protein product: CASSPAGGSLYEQYF.

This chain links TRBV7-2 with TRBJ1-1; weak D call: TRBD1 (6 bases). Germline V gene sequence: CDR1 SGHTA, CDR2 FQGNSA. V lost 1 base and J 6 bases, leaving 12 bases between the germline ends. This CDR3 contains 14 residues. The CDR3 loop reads CASSLVGGASEAFF. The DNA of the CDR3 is TGTGCCAGCAGCTTAGTCGGGGGGGCGTCTGAAGCTTTCTTT. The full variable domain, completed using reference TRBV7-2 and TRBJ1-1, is GAGVSQSPSNKVTEKGKDVELRCDPISGHTALYWYRQSLGQGLEFLIYFQGNSAPDKSGLPSDRFSAERTGGSVSTLTIQRTQQEDSAVYLCASSLVGGASEAFFGQGTRLTVV.

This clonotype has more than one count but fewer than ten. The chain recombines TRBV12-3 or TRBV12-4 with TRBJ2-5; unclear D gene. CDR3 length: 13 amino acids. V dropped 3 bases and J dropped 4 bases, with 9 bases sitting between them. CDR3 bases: TGTGCCAGCAGTTTTGAAGCGCCAGAGACCCAGTACTTC. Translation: CASSFEAPETQYF.

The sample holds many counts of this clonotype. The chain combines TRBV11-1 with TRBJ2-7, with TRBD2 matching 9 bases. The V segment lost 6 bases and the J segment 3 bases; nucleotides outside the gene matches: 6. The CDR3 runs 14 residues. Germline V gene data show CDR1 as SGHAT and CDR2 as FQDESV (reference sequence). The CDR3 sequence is CASSMAGGIYEQYF. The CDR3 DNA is TGTGCCAGCAGTATGGCGGGAGGGATCTACGAGCAGTACTTC.